This TCR beta chain originates from a study of shared clonotypes between healthy human individuals. Findings of the study overall: What limited the represented genetic and exposure-history diversity was the small number of donors.

From germline, CDR1 is LGHNA and CDR2 YSLEER. Trimming pared 0 bases from V and 8 bases from J, leaving 14 bases between. The CDR3 is 15 residues long. CD45RO-negative cells were positively selected for CCR7, leaving out terminally differentiated effector memory CD45RA+ cells. A note on this clone: Its specificity is unknown.

The assay was immunoSEQ multiplex PCR, and TCRdb's table has in-frame clones only and misses some. The sample carries under 850,000 clones, 80% to 95% recorded once. This chain uses TRBV4-3 with TRBJ2-1; D is uncertain. Material for sequencing was naive CD8+ T cells sorted from blood. The sequence came from a man aged 25 to 40 in good health. The CDR3 nucleotides read TGCGCCAGCAGCCAAGATCCCGACGTTGAGTATGAGCAGTTCTTC. This translates into CASSQDPDVEYEQFF.